This TCR beta chain was sequenced during a study of early T cells in non-severe SARS-CoV-2 infection. For the study at large: Sequencing targeted bulk RNA from unsorted whole blood, leaving chains unpaired.

cDNA molecules, individually, were tagged with unique molecular identifiers. One entry per CDR3 protein, called by TCRdb with MiXCR from the 5' RACE reads. The sample has 45,000 to 65,000 distinct CDR3 sequences, about 9.1% seen once. Findings and limits, study-wide: Missing private and CD4 specificities, VDJdb matching favored anti-spike CD8 responses.

The CDR3 contains 17 residues. Germline loops: CDR1 LGHDT, CDR2 YNNKEL (reference sequence). V trimming: 0 bases; J trimming: 4 bases; junction bases outside the gene matches: 4. This clonotype was counted many times. The antigen is unknown. This chain connects TRBV3-1 to TRBJ2-2; 11 nucleotides align to TRBD2. Sequences were obtained from whole blood. The sequence was obtained from an adult who was a healthcare worker with PCR-confirmed SARS-CoV-2 infection or an uninfected control (not recorded which). The CDR3 loop is CASSQDVLAGGTGELFF. CDR3 coding DNA: TGTGCCAGCAGCCAAGACGTCCTAGCGGGGGGCACCGGGGAGCTGTTTTTT.